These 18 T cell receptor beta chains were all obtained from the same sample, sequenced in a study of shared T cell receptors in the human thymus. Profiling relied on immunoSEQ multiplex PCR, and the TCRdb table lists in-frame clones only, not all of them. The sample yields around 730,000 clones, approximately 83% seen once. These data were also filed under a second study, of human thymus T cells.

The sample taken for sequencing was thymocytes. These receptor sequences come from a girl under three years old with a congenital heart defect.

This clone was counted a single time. The chain's CDR3 is CASSERGEDKGTALPLSPLHF. DNA of the CDR3: TGTGCCAGCAGTGAAAGAGGTGAGGACAAGGGTACGGCTCTCCCACTTTCACCCCTCCACTTT. The chain has TRBV6-1 and TRBJ1-6; TRBD1 is a possible D gene (5 bases). The germline V gene encodes CDR1 MNHNS and CDR2 SASEGT. V shed 2 bases and J shed 9 bases, with 32 bases lying between them. This CDR3 has 21 amino acids.

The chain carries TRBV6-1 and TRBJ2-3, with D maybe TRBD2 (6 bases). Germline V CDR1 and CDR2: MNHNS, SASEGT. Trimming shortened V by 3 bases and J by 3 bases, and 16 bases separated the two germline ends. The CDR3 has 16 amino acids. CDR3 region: CASSEEVARETDTQYF. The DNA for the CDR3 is TGTGCCAGCAGTGAGGAAGTGGCCCGGGAGACAGATACGCAGTATTTT.

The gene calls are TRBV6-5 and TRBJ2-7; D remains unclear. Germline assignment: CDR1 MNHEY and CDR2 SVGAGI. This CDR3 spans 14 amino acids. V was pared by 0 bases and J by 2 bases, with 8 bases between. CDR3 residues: CASSYSSSAYEQYF. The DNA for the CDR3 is TGTGCCAGCAGTTACTCCTCCTCGGCCTACGAGCAGTACTTC.

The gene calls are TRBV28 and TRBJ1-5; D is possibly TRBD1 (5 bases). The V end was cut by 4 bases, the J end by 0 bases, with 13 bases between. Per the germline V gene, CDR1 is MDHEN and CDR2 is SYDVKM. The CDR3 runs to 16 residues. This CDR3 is CASSSPRVHSNQPQHF. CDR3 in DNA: TGTGCCAGCAGTTCTCCCAGGGTTCATAGCAATCAGCCCCAGCATTTT.

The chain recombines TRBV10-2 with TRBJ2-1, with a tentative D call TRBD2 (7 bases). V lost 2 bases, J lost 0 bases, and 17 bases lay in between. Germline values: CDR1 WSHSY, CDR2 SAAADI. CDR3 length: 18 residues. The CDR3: CASSEGGAPGSSYNEQFF. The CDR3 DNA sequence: TGCGCCAGCAGTGAGGGGGGGGCCCCCGGAAGCTCCTACAATGAGCAGTTCTTC.

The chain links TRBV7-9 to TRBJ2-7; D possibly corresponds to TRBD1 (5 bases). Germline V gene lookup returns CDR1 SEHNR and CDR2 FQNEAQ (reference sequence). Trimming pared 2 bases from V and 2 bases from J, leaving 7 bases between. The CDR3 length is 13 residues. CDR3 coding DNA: TGTGCCAGCAGCTTAAACAGGCCCTACGAGCAGTACTTC. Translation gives CASSLNRPYEQYF.

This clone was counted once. CDR3 amino acids: CASSQAGERYNYGYTF. CDR3 DNA sequence: TGCGCCAGCAGCCAAGCGGGGGAGAGGTATAACTATGGCTACACCTTC. The V call is TRBV4-3, the J call TRBJ1-2, with D possibly TRBD1 on 5 matching bases. This CDR3 comprises 16 residues. V lost 1 base, J lost 1 base, and 13 bases lay in between. Germline lookup yields CDR1 LGHNA and CDR2 YSLEER.

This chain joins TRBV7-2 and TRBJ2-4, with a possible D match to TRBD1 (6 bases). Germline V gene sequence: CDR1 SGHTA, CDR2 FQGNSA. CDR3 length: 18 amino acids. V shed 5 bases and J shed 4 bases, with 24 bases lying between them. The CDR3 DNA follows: TGTGCCAGCAGCATGCCAACGCTCGGGGACAAATGGAAAAACATTCAGTACTTC. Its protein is CASSMPTLGDKWKNIQYF.

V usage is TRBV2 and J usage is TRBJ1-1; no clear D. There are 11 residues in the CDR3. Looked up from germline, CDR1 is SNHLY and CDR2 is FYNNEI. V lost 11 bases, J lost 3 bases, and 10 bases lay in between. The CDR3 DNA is TGTGCCCGTCGCGGGGACACTGAAGCTTTCTTT. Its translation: CARRGDTEAFF.

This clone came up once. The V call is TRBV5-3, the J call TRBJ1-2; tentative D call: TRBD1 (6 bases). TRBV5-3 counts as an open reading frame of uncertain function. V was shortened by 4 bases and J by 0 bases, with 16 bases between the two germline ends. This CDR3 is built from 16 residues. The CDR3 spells CARSPGQLRSNYGYTF. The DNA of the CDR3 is TGTGCCAGAAGCCCCGGACAGCTAAGATCTAACTATGGCTACACCTTC.

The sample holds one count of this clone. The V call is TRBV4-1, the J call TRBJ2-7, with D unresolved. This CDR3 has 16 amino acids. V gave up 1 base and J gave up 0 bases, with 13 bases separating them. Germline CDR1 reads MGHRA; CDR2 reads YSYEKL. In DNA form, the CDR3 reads TGCGCCAGCAGCCAAGCAGCAGACATAAGCTCCTACGAGCAGTACTTC. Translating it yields CASSQAADISSYEQYF.

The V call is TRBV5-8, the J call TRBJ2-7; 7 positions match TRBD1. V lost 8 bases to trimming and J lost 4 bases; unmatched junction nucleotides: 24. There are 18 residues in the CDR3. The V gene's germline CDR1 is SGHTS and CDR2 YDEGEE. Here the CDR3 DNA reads TGTGCCAGTCCCACGTACGGACAGGAACCCCGCGGCGGGTACGAGCAGTACTTC. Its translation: CASPTYGQEPRGGYEQYF.

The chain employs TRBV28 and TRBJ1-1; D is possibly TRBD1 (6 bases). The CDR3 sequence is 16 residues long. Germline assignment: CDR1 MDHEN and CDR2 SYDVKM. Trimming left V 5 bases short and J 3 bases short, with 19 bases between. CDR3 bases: TGTGCCAGCAGTGCTACAGGGCGAGGGTTTCACACTGAAGCTTTCTTT. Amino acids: CASSATGRGFHTEAFF.

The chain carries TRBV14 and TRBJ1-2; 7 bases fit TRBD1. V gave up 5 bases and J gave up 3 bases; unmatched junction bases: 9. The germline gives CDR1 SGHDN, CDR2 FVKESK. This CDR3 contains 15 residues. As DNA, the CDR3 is TGTGCCAGCAGCGCACGACAGGGAATACACTATGGCTACACCTTC. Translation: CASSARQGIHYGYTF.

The CDR3 is CSVEKVGGLRGYTF. The CDR3 coding sequence is TGCAGCGTTGAAAAAGTGGGGGGGTTGCGTGGCTACACCTTC. The chain couples TRBV29-1 to TRBJ1-2; perhaps TRBD1 as D (5 bases). Germline CDR1 SQVTM, CDR2 ANQGSEA. The CDR3 covers 14 residues. The V and J ends lost 2 bases and 7 bases respectively, with 17 bases between them.

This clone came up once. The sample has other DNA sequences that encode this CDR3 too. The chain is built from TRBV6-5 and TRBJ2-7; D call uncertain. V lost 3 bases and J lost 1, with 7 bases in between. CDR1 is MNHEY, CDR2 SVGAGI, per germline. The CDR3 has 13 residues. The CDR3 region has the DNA TGTGCCAGCAGTTATTCCCCGTCCTACGAGCAGTACTTC. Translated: CASSYSPSYEQYF.

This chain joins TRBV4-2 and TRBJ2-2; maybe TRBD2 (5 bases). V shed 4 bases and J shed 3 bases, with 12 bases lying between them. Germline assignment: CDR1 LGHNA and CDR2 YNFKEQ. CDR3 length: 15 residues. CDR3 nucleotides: TGTGCCAGCAGCCCAGAGACTACCGACACCGGGGAGCTGTTTTTT. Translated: CASSPETTDTGELFF.

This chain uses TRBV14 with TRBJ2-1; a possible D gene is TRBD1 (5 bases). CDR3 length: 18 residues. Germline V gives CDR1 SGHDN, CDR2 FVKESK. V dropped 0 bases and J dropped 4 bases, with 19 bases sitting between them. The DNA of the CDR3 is TGTGCCAGCAGCCAAGATGGGCGACAGCGTCCTCTTTACAATGAGCAGTTCTTC. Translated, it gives CASSQDGRQRPLYNEQFF.